This T cell receptor beta chain was sequenced in a study of beta chain features in type 1 diabetes. Study observations and caveats: Junctions at VDJ sites from type 1 diabetes patients had fewer insertions and more deletions. PCR might favor shorter templates, but any such skew would affect patients and controls equally. In these data, an HLA type influence on TCRB rearrangement remained unresolved. Moderately but significantly shorter TCRB CDR3s were found in Type 1 diabetes patients in all four CD4+ subsets.

V lost 0 bases to trimming and J lost 9 bases; unmatched junction nucleotides: 6. Looked up from germline, CDR1 is GTSNPN and CDR2 is SVGIG (reference sequence). The length of the CDR3 is 14 residues. For this clone: The target antigen is unknown.

Every isolated RNA sample was fully reverse transcribed, so sequencing captured expressed TCRB transcripts. Produced via immunoSEQ multiplex PCR; TCRdb's table is partial and in-frame only. Seen here are some 330,000 clones, over 9.5% observed once, and the top ten hold 0.0095% to 0.011%. The V call is TRBV30, the J call TRBJ1-5, with TRBD1 matching 9 bases. The clonotype originates from a young woman with type 1 diabetes. Sequencing was done on a sample of naive CD4+ T cells from blood. The CDR3 loop reads CAWSVPDRGGPQHF. CDR3 coding DNA: TGTGCCTGGAGTGTCCCGGACAGGGGAGGGCCCCAGCATTTT.